The entry below gives a single T cell receptor (beta chain) sequence along with its context. This clone was detected once. Its antigen has not been determined. Base quality data are lacking; no much larger clone is found one base away. The data belong to a study of blood T cell repertoires in COVID-19 (dated by TCRdb to 2018 to 2021). The study in broad terms: The collaborator samples originated in the United States, Italy and Spain and spanned the acute and convalescent phases of COVID-19. The prospective study material was composed of cDNA or gDNA derived from T cells, B-cell-depleted T cells, or PBMCs. Deeply sampled blood TCRbeta repertoires from subjects exposed to, actively infected with, or recovered from COVID-19 were included in the dataset. The repertoires were released in a freely available public database intended as a resource for research on the immune response to SARS-CoV-2. Samples were obtained from the ongoing ImmuneRACE study (first 160 participants) and from about 1,300 subjects provided by 6 global collaborators. Nearly every sample came with metadata listing a de-identified subject ID, COVID-19 status, age in years and sex. HLA class I and class II types, where available, came from metadata supplied by the sample provider rather than from assay-based typing.

The immunoSEQ Assay, a bias-controlled multiplex PCR, was used to amplify TCRbeta CDR3 regions from genomic DNA. As for the authors' bioinformatics: The number of nucleated cells in each sample was estimated by amplification of reference gene primers within the assay. To quantify the absolute abundance of each unique TCRbeta CDR3 rearrangement, sequence reads were collapsed and filtered. For each sample, productive Simpson clonality was calculated by taking the square root of Simpson's diversity index across productive rearrangements. TCRdb carries this immuneACCESS record with in-frame sequences only. Its versions omit some clonotypes, under half of them owing to an unresolved V gene in the studies checked, with the rest unexplained. That table supplies the V and J calls and clone size; D and trimming were determined from the DNA. Across this sample there are some 380,000 clones, with 88% seen only once. The ten most abundant clones make up roughly 1.9% of the sample.

Trimming takes 1 base from V and 3 bases from J, and the germline ends sit 7 bases apart. Reading from cysteine to phenylalanine, the CDR3 counts 13 amino acids. Only the CDR3 DNA stays, 39 bases, in frame from base 1. CDR1 SGHTA and CDR2 FQGNSA were looked up in the germline V gene. Participants in the prospective study were enrolled through a virtual design, were aged about 18 to 90 years, and lived in approximately 25 United States geographic areas. In the prospective study, cohorts were assigned on the basis of participant-reported clinical history obtained from a screening survey and a study questionnaire. Mobile phlebotomists in the prospective study collected whole blood, serum and a nasopharyngeal or oropharyngeal swab from every participant. Additional blood draws and questionnaires over an approximately two-month period could optionally be provided by prospective study participants. Before DNA extraction, prospective study blood samples were shipped either frozen or at room temperature.

Beyond this particular receptor, the publication reports: The quantity of clinical and demographic metadata differed by source and by participant and was supplied without curation.

Sequences were obtained from PBMCs or T cells enriched from blood (not recorded which). The clonotype comes from a middle-aged woman with acute COVID-19. The chain was built from TRBV7-2 and TRBJ2-7; confidence is insufficient to name the D gene. The nucleotide sequence reads TGTGCCAGCAGCTTAGACAGTCACTACGAGCAGTACTTC. Its protein is CASSLDSHYEQYF.